Listed here are 23 T cell receptor beta chains from one sample, sequenced in a study of CD4 T cells in relation to SARS-CoV-2 and coronaviruses. The repertoire was sequenced with immunoSEQ multiplex PCR; TCRdb's copy has only in-frame clones and lacks some. The top ten hold about a quarter of the sample, which has under 20,000 clones, approximately 75% seen once. Their target antigens are unknown. CD4+ T cells from unexposed donors were obtained before the COVID-19 pandemic (2011-2018). The cells were cultured for about ten days before CD4+ T cells were isolated. Sequenced: CD4+ T cells from PBMCs, cultured in vitro. The receptors were gathered from a human donor in good health.

CDR3 coding DNA: TGTGCCACCAGTGTTCCAGACAACGGCCTTGACAATGAGCAGTTCTTC. Translation gives CATSVPDNGLDNEQFF. This chain uses TRBV24-1 with TRBJ2-1; D unclear. The germline gives CDR1 KGHDR, CDR2 SFDVKD. The V gene lost 5 bases and the J gene lost 5 bases, with 18 bases spanning the gap. This CDR3 comprises 16 residues.

The genes are TRBV7-3 and TRBJ2-7; TRBD1 might be the D (6 bases). V shed 2 bases and J shed 6 bases, with 14 bases lying between them. This CDR3 has 14 residues. From germline, CDR1 is SGHTA and CDR2 FQGTGA. CDR3 sequence: CASSLAGASLEQYF. The CDR3 DNA is TGTGCCAGCAGCTTAGCAGGGGCGTCCCTCGAGCAGTACTTC.

This clone turned up a few times. The J gene is TRBJ2-7, the V gene TRBV4-2; 7 positions match TRBD2. The germline gives CDR1 LGHNA, CDR2 YNFKEQ. The CDR3 is 15 amino acids. V dropped 0 bases and J dropped 2; count of bases not matched to a gene: 4. CDR3: CASSQDLAVAYEQYF. As DNA, the CDR3 is TGTGCCAGCAGCCAAGACCTAGCGGTCGCCTACGAGCAGTACTTC.

V is TRBV7-8 and J is TRBJ1-1; D is unresolved. Per the germline V gene, CDR1 is SGHVS and CDR2 is FQNEAQ. Trimming pared 1 base from V and 5 bases from J, leaving 11 bases between. This CDR3 spans 14 amino acids. CDR3 nucleotides: TGTGCCAGCAGCTTAGAGTTGTACGGTACTGAAGCTTTCTTT. Its protein is CASSLELYGTEAFF.

The genes are TRBV6-5 and TRBJ2-7; 9 bases match TRBD2. The CDR3 spans 15 residues. Unmatched junction bases numbered 10, after V lost 4 bases and J lost 6 bases. CDR1 is MNHEY, CDR2 SVGAGI, per germline. CDR3 sequence reads: CASSFSLAGASEQYF. The DNA for the CDR3 is TGTGCCAGCAGTTTCTCCTTAGCGGGAGCTTCCGAGCAGTACTTC.

The chain uses TRBV28 and TRBJ1-3, with D unclear. CDR1 is MDHEN, CDR2 SYDVKM, per germline. The CDR3 has 12 amino acids. V gave up 2 bases and J gave up 4 bases, with 3 bases separating them. CDR3 amino acids: CASSLAGNTIYF. In nucleotides, the CDR3 is TGTGCCAGCAGTTTAGCCGGAAACACCATATATTTT.

The chain links TRBV5-1 to TRBJ2-1; D unresolved. Trimming shortened V by 0 bases and J by 6 bases, and 7 bases separated the two germline ends. The CDR3 has 13 amino acids. CDR1 and CDR2 (germline): SGHRS, YFSETQ. CDR3 bases: TGCGCCAGCAGCTTGGAGGCGATCAATGAGCAGTTCTTC. Residues: CASSLEAINEQFF.

The V call is TRBV5-4, the J call TRBJ2-7, with D perhaps matching TRBD1 (6 bases). CDR1 SGHNT and CDR2 YYREEE come from the germline V gene (reference sequence). The CDR3 totals 13 residues. The V end lost 10 bases, the J end lost 5 bases, and 19 bases lay between the germline ends. CDR3: CAASGVDFNEQYF. CDR3 nucleotides: TGTGCCGCCTCAGGGGTAGACTTCAACGAGCAGTACTTC.

The V call is TRBV7-9, the J call TRBJ1-2, with 8 bases fitting TRBD1. This CDR3 is built from 16 residues. V lost 5 bases, J lost 5 bases, and 13 bases stayed unmatched. CDR1 is SEHNR, CDR2 FQNEAQ, per germline (reference sequence). As DNA, the CDR3 is TGTGCCAGCAGCCCGACTACACAGGGGGTATTTTATGGCTACACCTTC. This translates into CASSPTTQGVFYGYTF.

This sequence joins TRBV20-1 and TRBJ2-5; a possible D gene is TRBD2 (6 bases). V was shortened by 3 bases and J by 0 bases, with 20 bases between the two germline ends. The germline gives CDR1 DFQATT, CDR2 SNEGSKA (reference sequence). This CDR3 contains 17 residues. CDR3 in amino acids: CSASLGISGRYQETQYF. Written as DNA, the CDR3 is TGCAGTGCTAGTTTGGGTATTAGCGGAAGGTACCAAGAGACCCAGTACTTC.

The gene calls are TRBV30 and TRBJ2-5; tentative D call: TRBD1 (5 bases). Trimming left V 5 bases short and J 5 bases short, with 18 bases between. Per germline, CDR1 GTSNPN and CDR2 SVGIG (reference sequence). The CDR3 runs 14 residues. In DNA, the CDR3 is TGTGCCTGGGGGTACCTGACAGAATCGGAGACCCAGTACTTC. The encoded protein is CAWGYLTESETQYF.

V is TRBV6-1 and J is TRBJ1-6, with 12 bases identical to TRBD1. CDR1 is MNHNS and CDR2 is SASEGT in the germline V gene. V lost 4 bases to trimming and J lost 1 base; unmatched junction nucleotides: 2. This CDR3 is 17 amino acids long. The CDR3, as DNA: TGTGCCAGCAGTGCGGGACAGGGGGCTTCCTATAATTCACCCCTCCACTTT. As protein: CASSAGQGASYNSPLHF.

J is TRBJ2-5 and V is TRBV5-1; 12 bases align to TRBD2. This CDR3 has 17 residues. Germline V gene data show CDR1 as SGHRS and CDR2 as YFSETQ. After removal of 4 bases from V and 1 base from J, the junction contained 8 bases not matched to a gene. CDR3 residues: CASSHLRTSGTQETQYF. The DNA for the CDR3 is TGCGCCAGCAGCCACCTGAGGACTAGCGGGACCCAAGAGACCCAGTACTTC.

This clone was observed a few times. The chain uses TRBV19 and TRBJ2-7; no reliable D call. Trimming stripped 3 bases from V and 6 bases from J, with 15 bases between. This CDR3 contains 14 residues. The germline CDR1 and CDR2 sequences are LNHDA and SQIVND (reference sequence). In DNA, the CDR3 is TGTGCCAGTAGTATGGCCCTATGGTTTGGCGAGCAGTACTTC. Translated, it gives CASSMALWFGEQYF.

The gene calls are TRBV11-3 and TRBJ2-1, with D unresolved. The CDR3 sequence is 13 residues long. The ends were cut back, 0 bases at V and 9 bases at J, with 9 bases in the middle. Per germline, CDR1 SGHNT and CDR2 YENEEA. The CDR3 DNA sequence: TGTGCCAGCAGCTTAGAAGCAGAAGGTGAGCAGTTCTTC. Translating it yields CASSLEAEGEQFF.

V usage is TRBV6-5 and J usage is TRBJ2-6; perhaps TRBD1 as D (6 bases). The CDR3 sequence is 16 residues long. V was pared by 0 bases and J by 0 bases, with 6 bases between. Germline V gene lookup returns CDR1 MNHEY and CDR2 SVGAGI. CDR3 sequence reads: CASSYSGGSGANVLTF. CDR3 sequence (DNA): TGTGCCAGCAGTTACTCAGGGGGCTCTGGGGCCAACGTCCTGACTTTC.

The rearrangement links TRBV6-5 to TRBJ1-2, with a possible D match to TRBD1 (5 bases). The CDR3 consists of 13 residues. V lost 6 bases to trimming and J lost 3 bases, with 11 bases between them. Per the germline V gene, CDR1 is MNHEY and CDR2 is SVGAGI. CDR3 coding DNA: TGTGCCAGCAGCGCCGGGACGGACTATGGCTACACCTTC. Translation: CASSAGTDYGYTF.

The V call is TRBV7-3, the J call TRBJ1-1; 10 nucleotides align to TRBD1. The V segment lost 2 bases and the J segment 6 bases; nucleotides outside the gene matches: 3. CDR3 length: 14 residues. In germline, CDR1 is SGHTA, CDR2 FQGTGA. CDR3 coding DNA: TGTGCCAGCAGCTTAGACAGGGGGCATGCTGAAGCTTTCTTT. Encoded protein: CASSLDRGHAEAFF.

The genes are TRBV19 and TRBJ1-5; D unclear. CDR1 is LNHDA and CDR2 is SQIVND in the germline V gene (reference sequence). The CDR3 is 14 amino acids. The V end was cut by 7 bases, the J end by 0 bases, with 10 bases between. The DNA for the CDR3 is TGTGCCAGTACTCCGGACGGTAGCAATCAGCCCCAGCATTTT. This codes for CASTPDGSNQPQHF.

V and J are TRBV30 and TRBJ2-5; 7 nucleotides align to TRBD2. Germline CDR1 and CDR2: GTSNPN and SVGIG (reference sequence). V dropped 1 base and J dropped 5; count of bases not matched to a gene: 10. This CDR3 is 15 amino acids long. The chain's CDR3 is CAWSGGEGRWETQYF. The CDR3 DNA reads as TGTGCCTGGAGTGGGGGGGAGGGCCGTTGGGAGACCCAGTACTTC.

The chain recombines TRBV19 with TRBJ2-5; 7 bases are shared with TRBD1. The CDR3 has 17 residues. Germline V lookup: CDR1 LNHDA, CDR2 SQIVND (reference sequence). J was trimmed by 5 bases and V by 5 bases; bases with no gene match: 17. The DNA of the CDR3 is TGTGCCAGTAGTCCTACACCGGGACAGACTACAGGGGAGACCCAGTACTTC. This codes for CASSPTPGQTTGETQYF.

The V gene is TRBV19, the J gene TRBJ1-1; 8 positions agree with TRBD1. The CDR3 covers 15 residues. Germline assignment: CDR1 LNHDA and CDR2 SQIVND (reference sequence). V lost 10 bases, J lost 4 bases, and 14 bases stayed unmatched. The CDR3 DNA reads as TGTGCCACCGACAGGGGTGGTGGGGTTTTCACTGAAGCTTTCTTT. Amino acid sequence: CATDRGGGVFTEAFF.

This CDR3 is CASSFRAPEAFF. The CDR3 coding sequence is TGTGCCAGCAGTTTTAGGGCACCTGAAGCTTTCTTT. V gene TRBV28 combines with J gene TRBJ1-1, with D uncertain. V lost 3 bases to trimming and J lost 6 bases, with 8 bases between them. This CDR3 is built from 12 residues. CDR1 is MDHEN and CDR2 is SYDVKM in the germline V gene.